Detailed here is one TCR beta chain. The antigen this receptor binds is unknown. No per-base quality is available; no much larger clone lies one base away. These data originate in a study of identifying expanded T cells in peripheral blood (dated by TCRdb to the late 2010s). About the study as a whole: Four technical replicates, made by sequencing separate aliquots from the same pool of genomic DNA, were compared pairwise.

The immunoSEQ Assay, which uses bias-controlled multiplex PCR amplification of genomic DNA, was used to profile TCRbeta CDR3 regions. The published analysis was carried out like this. To quantify the absolute abundance of each unique TCRbeta CDR3 region, the sequences were collapsed and filtered. Differential abundance was tested with two models: a binomial (Fisher-equivalent) model and a beta-binomial model that adds time-dependent variance fitted from healthy donors. Clones with fewer than 5 combined templates were excluded, and clones with Benjamini-Hochberg FDR below 0.01 were called differentially abundant. The form v = (b*log(k)+a)^2 was used to model beta-binomial variance as a function of total template count across the two samples. The immuneACCESS repertoire file appears here via TCRdb, limited to in-frame rearrangements. These files lack a portion of the clones; in checked studies, under half of the deficit traces to unresolved V genes, and the cause of the others is not known. The V and J calls and clone size were taken over from that table, and D and trimming were inferred from the DNA. The sample table shows under 95,000 clones, and about nine tenths are seen once. The ten largest clones add up to around 2.7% of the sample.

Overall study outcomes, separate from this receptor: Across all healthy donors, variance in clone template counts between two-week samples was found to increase significantly with total template count. The beta-binomial model significantly reduced the number of clones called differentially abundant and the false-positive rate across all healthy-donor time intervals. The authors expected that over much longer intervals, such as months to years, biological variance in healthy repertoires might increase even further. Between technical replicates the binomial model flagged about 1.2 differentially abundant clones, whereas over around 2 weeks the binomial model flagged about 15 and over roughly 4 weeks approximately 20.

Trimming removed 6 bases from V and 0 bases from J, leaving 12 bases between the germline ends. The CDR3 contains 15 residues, cysteine and phenylalanine counted. Just the 45-base CDR3 DNA is kept, in frame starting at base 1. The germline V gene supplies CDR1 MNHEY and CDR2 SVGAGI. No immune events, such as infections, were documented for the healthy donors during the collection period. Blood repertoires from healthy donors were used as a training cohort for calibrating time-dependent variance in a beta-binomial model of differential abundance of T-cell clones. The training cohort included approximately 10 healthy donors, of whom 3 were female and 7 were male. The donors were between roughly 25 and 70 years old, with an average age of roughly 41 years. Whole blood was collected from each healthy donor at three time points spaced approximately 13 days apart and obtained from a commercial supplier. For immunosequencing, genomic DNA was extracted from whole blood that had not been sorted.

This clonotype was obtained from a person aged 18 to 70 in good health. Material for sequencing was blood. The rearrangement combines TRBV6-5 with TRBJ2-1, with the D gene not confidently named. CDR3 region: CASSRSTSSYNEQFF. The sequence in DNA is TGTGCCAGCAGCAGATCGACTTCCTCCTACAATGAGCAGTTCTTC.